The 11 T cell receptor beta chains listed next were all sequenced from one sample in a study of T cells after yellow fever vaccination. TCRdb passed the 5' RACE reads through MiXCR, listing each CDR3 protein once. Among 230,000 or so distinct CDR3 sequences listed, about 3.7% were seen once. Source: PBMCs, taken 15 days after the yellow fever booster vaccination. These receptors were obtained from a man younger than 30 who received the YFV17D yellow fever vaccine.

In its sample, this clonotype was seen many times. This chain links TRBV20-1 with TRBJ2-1, with 13 bases lining up with TRBD2. Germline CDR1 DFQATT, CDR2 SNEGSKA (reference sequence). Trimming cost V 2 bases and J 6 bases; bases outside gene matches: 4. CDR3 length: 15 amino acids. CDR3 coding DNA: TGCAGTGCTAGAAAGAGGACTAGCGGGGGCAATGAGCAGTTCTTC. Amino acids: CSARKRTSGGNEQFF.

This clonotype was detected many times. V is TRBV29-1 and J is TRBJ2-7; 7 bases fit TRBD1. Trimming at V came to 6 bases and at J to 6 bases, leaving 5 bases not matched to a gene. CDR3 length: 11 amino acids. In germline, CDR1 is SQVTM, CDR2 ANQGSEA. In nucleotides, the CDR3 is TGCAGCGTAAACAGGGGTTTCGAGCAGTACTTC. It specifies CSVNRGFEQYF.

This clonotype has only a few counts. The chain is built from TRBV23-1 and TRBJ2-7; D is possibly TRBD1 or TRBD2 (5 bases each). TRBV23-1 is an ORF for which the function is uncertain. There are 22 residues in the CDR3. The V end was cut by 6 bases, the J end by 4 bases, with 40 bases between. The CDR3 loop reads CASRWCFQRAKLGTEYGYEQYV. CDR3 coding DNA: TGCGCCAGCAGGTGGTGCTTTCAACGGGCTAAACTCGGGACGGAGTATGGGTACGAGCAGTACGTC.

This clonotype was seen at least ten times. The chain uses TRBV7-6 and TRBJ1-1; D might be TRBD1 (6 bases). This CDR3 has 16 amino acids. Trimming left V 0 bases short and J 10 bases short, with 21 bases between. Per germline, CDR1 SGHVS and CDR2 FNYEAQ. The DNA of the CDR3 is TGTGCCAGCAGCTTAGCGTACAATCGTGGCGGGGGCGGAGCTTTCTTT. It translates to CASSLAYNRGGGGAFF.

In this sample, this clonotype turned up many times. One end of the junction fails to match germline, which may point to a read error. The CDR3 here is CASRAGGGYTIYF. DNA of the CDR3: TGTGCCAGCAGGGCGGGCGGTGGATACACCATATATTTT. V usage is TRBV7-2 and J usage is TRBJ1-3; D remains ambiguous. This CDR3 is built from 13 residues. The germline V gene encodes CDR1 SGHTA and CDR2 FQGNSA.

This clonotype was seen ten or more times. The chain has TRBV4-1 and TRBJ2-3, with 7 bases that match TRBD2. The CDR3 consists of 19 residues. Germline assignment: CDR1 MGHRA and CDR2 YSYEKL. V was clipped by 0 bases and J by 2 bases; unmatched bases: 14. The CDR3 reads CASSQDGRGAPIITDTQYF. DNA of the CDR3: TGCGCCAGCAGCCAAGATGGGAGGGGCGCTCCCATCATCACAGATACGCAGTATTTT.

This clonotype was seen many times. The rearrangement joins TRBV12-3 or TRBV12-4 to TRBJ1-5, with TRBD1 identical over 7 bases. V lost 7 bases, J lost 7 bases, and 10 bases stayed unmatched. This CDR3 region has 14 residues. The CDR3 coding sequence is TGTGCCAGCACCACCCGACAGGGCGGGCAGCCCCAGCATTTT. This sequence encodes CASTTRQGGQPQHF.

This rearrangement joins TRBV3-1 to TRBJ2-1; 8 positions agree with TRBD1. The CDR3 has 18 amino acids. CDR1 is LGHDT and CDR2 is YNNKEL in the germline V gene (reference sequence). J gave up 6 bases and V 0 bases, and 13 bases lay outside the gene matches. The CDR3 coding sequence is TGTGCCAGCAGCCAAGATTGGCGTGCCAGGGGGCCGGGCAATGAGCAGTTCTTC. The encoded protein is CASSQDWRARGPGNEQFF.

The sample holds many counts of this clonotype. The rearrangement uses TRBV6-5 and TRBJ1-2; D is ambiguous. CDR3 length: 13 residues. The germline V gene has CDR1 MNHEY and CDR2 SVGAGI. Trimming shortened V by 2 bases and J by 4 bases, and 8 bases separated the two germline ends. The CDR3 is CASSYRSAYGYTF. The CDR3 DNA follows: TGTGCCAGCAGTTACCGTTCTGCCTATGGCTACACCTTC.

This clonotype was counted many times. The gene calls are TRBV7-9 and TRBJ1-2; unclear D gene. Germline-derived CDR1 and CDR2 are SEHNR and FQNEAQ (reference sequence). Trimming left V 3 bases short and J 2 bases short, with 13 bases between. The CDR3 sequence is 15 residues long. This CDR3 reads CASSFLTGPNYGYTF. The CDR3 nucleotides read TGTGCCAGCAGCTTCCTCACCGGACCAAACTATGGCTACACCTTC. Using reference TRBV7-9 and TRBJ1-2 for the parts outside the CDR3, the full variable domain is DTGVSQNPRHKITKRGQNVTFRCDPISEHNRLYWYRQTLGQGPEFLTYFQNEAQLEKSRLLSDRFSAERPKGSFSTLEIQRTEQGDSAMYLCASSFLTGPNYGYTFGSGTRLTVV.

This clonotype was seen repeatedly, ten times or more. This chain links TRBV10-2 with TRBJ2-1; D possibly corresponds to TRBD2 (6 bases). The CDR3 totals 16 residues. Trimming stripped 0 bases from V and 3 bases from J, with 12 bases between. The V gene's germline CDR1 is WSHSY and CDR2 SAAADI. The CDR3 reads CASSESGLLYYNEQFF. For the CDR3, the DNA is TGCGCCAGCAGTGAGTCTGGACTACTTTACTACAATGAGCAGTTCTTC.